Listed below are T cell receptor beta chains from one sample, sequenced in a study of cytomegalovirus exposure and HLA in healthy donors. The data were produced by immunoSEQ multiplex PCR, yet TCRdb's version contains in-frame clones alone and is incomplete. Recorded for this sample: about 140,000 clones. Sequences were obtained from PBMCs. These TCRs come from a woman aged 18-29 years in good health and CMV-seronegative. Both conserved end residues are part of each CDR3. The D gene is left open where the match is weak.

TRBJ2-2,.,14,TRBV9,TGTGCCAGCAGCGTAGTCCCCCAGGACGGGGAGCTGTTTTTT,CASSVVPQDGELFF
TRBJ1-2,TRBD1,15,TRBV27,TGTGCCAGCAGTTTACTCGCAGGGGGCGCGGAGGGCTACACCTTC,CASSLLAGGAEGYTF
TRBJ1-2,TRBD1,15,TRBV9,TGTGCCAGCAGCCACCCAGGGGGGAAACCATGGGGCTACACCTTC,CASSHPGGKPWGYTF
TRBJ1-3,.,14,TRBV2,TGTGCCAGCAGTGAATCCAGTCACGGAAACACCATATATTTT,CASSESSHGNTIYF
TRBJ2-1,TRBD2,16,TRBV11-2,TGTGCCAGCAGCCTACTCCTAGCGGATACCTACAATGAGCAGTTCTTC,CASSLLLADTYNEQFF
TRBJ1-1,TRBD1,14,TRBV7-9,TGTGCCAGCAGCTTATATACAGGGGACACTGAAGCTTTCTTT,CASSLYTGDTEAFF
TRBJ2-7,.,13,TRBV6-1,TGTGCCAGCAGTTTAACAGATGCCTACGAGCAGTACTTC,CASSLTDAYEQYF
TRBJ2-1,.,15,TRBV5-1,TGCGCCAGCAGCTTCATCGGGGTAGTGGAGCGCGAGCAGTTCTTC,CASSFIGVVEREQFF
TRBJ2-4,.,15,TRBV6-5,TGTGCCAGCAGTTACTCAGGGGGTGGGGCAAACATTCAGTACTTC,CASSYSGGGANIQYF
TRBJ2-6,TRBD2,19,TRBV7-2,TGTGCCAGCAGCTTAGATGGGGGACTAGCGGCATCTGGGGCCAACGTCCTGACTTTC,CASSLDGGLAASGANVLTF
TRBJ2-2,.,19,TRBV7-5,TGTGCCAGAAGCGCGGGTCGGGGTCTAGCGGGAGGGGATACCGGGGAGCTGTTTTTT,CARSAGRGLAGGDTGELFF
TRBJ2-5,TRBD2,15,TRBV6-5,TGTGCCAGCACCGGACTAGCGGGATCAGAAGAGACCCAGTACTTC,CASTGLAGSEETQYF
TRBJ2-1,.,14,TRBV14,TGTGCCAGCAGCCAAGCCCGGCGGCTTTGGGAGCAGTTCTTC,CASSQARRLWEQFF
TRBJ1-2,.,12,TRBV9,TGTGCCAGCAGCCCGCTTGGGGCTGGCTACACCTTC,CASSPLGAGYTF
TRBJ1-5,TRBD1,18,TRBV27,TGTGCCAGCAGTTTGCGACCGCCGGGACAGGGGATCTATCAGCCCCAGCATTTT,CASSLRPPGQGIYQPQHF
TRBJ2-7,TRBD2,15,TRBV19,TGTGCCAGTAGTTTCGGGCTAGCGGGGACCTACGAGCAGTACTTC,CASSFGLAGTYEQYF
TRBJ2-5,.,15,TRBV10-3,TGTGCCATCAGTGGAGACGCAGGGGCGAGAGAGACCCAGTACTTC,CAISGDAGARETQYF
TRBJ2-1,.,14,TRBV7-2,TGTGCCAGCACTCGGGAGAAACCCTACAATGAGCAGTTCTTC,CASTREKPYNEQFF
TRBJ2-5,.,17,TRBV4-1,TGCGCCAGCAGCCTAAATCCTCCGGGACTTTATGGGGAGACCCAGTACTTC,CASSLNPPGLYGETQYF
TRBJ2-1,TRBD2,15,TRBV7-2,TGTGCCAGCAGCCCGGGACTAGCGGAGAACAATGAGCAGTTCTTC,CASSPGLAENNEQFF
TRBJ2-3,TRBD2,14,TRBV28,TGTGCCAGCAGCCCGGGACTAGCGACAGATACGCAGTATTTT,CASSPGLATDTQYF
TRBJ2-2,TRBD1,14,TRBV6-4,TGTGCCAGTATGAGGGACAGCTGGGCCGGGGAGCTGTTTTTT,CASMRDSWAGELFF
TRBJ1-3,TRBD1,16,TRBV9,TGTGCCAGCAGTTCCCATACAGGGGAGGCTGGAAACACCATATATTTT,CASSSHTGEAGNTIYF
TRBJ1-1,TRBD1,14,TRBV30,TGTGCCTGGATCCGGACAGGGATGAACACTGAAGCTTTCTTT,CAWIRTGMNTEAFF
TRBJ2-7,.,11,TRBV19,TGTGCCAGTAGCAAGGGAGAGCAGCAGTACTTC,CASSKGEQQYF
TRBJ1-5,.,17,TRBV5-6,TGTGCCAGCAGCTTGGGTCCCGGGGGTCTTAGCAATCAGCCCCAGCATTTT,CASSLGPGGLSNQPQHF
TRBJ1-4,TRBD1,15,TRBV28,TGTGCCAGCAGTCCGGGACAGGGAGGGCAAGAAAAACTGTTTTTT,CASSPGQGGQEKLFF
TRBJ1-1,.,15,TRBV4-1,TGCGCCAGCAGCCAAGATCGGGTTAGGAACACTGAAGCTTTCTTT,CASSQDRVRNTEAFF
TRBJ2-1,TRBD2,16,TRBV29-1,TGCAGCGTTGAAGCCGGACTAGCGGGAGTAAACAATGAGCAGTTCTTC,CSVEAGLAGVNNEQFF
TRBJ1-1,TRBD1,14,TRBV18,TGTGCCAGCTCATCACAGGGGGCGGGAACTGAAGCTTTCTTT,CASSSQGAGTEAFF
TRBJ2-1,.,12,TRBV27,TGTGCCAGCAGTTACGGCGGGACTGAGCAGTTCTTC,CASSYGGTEQFF